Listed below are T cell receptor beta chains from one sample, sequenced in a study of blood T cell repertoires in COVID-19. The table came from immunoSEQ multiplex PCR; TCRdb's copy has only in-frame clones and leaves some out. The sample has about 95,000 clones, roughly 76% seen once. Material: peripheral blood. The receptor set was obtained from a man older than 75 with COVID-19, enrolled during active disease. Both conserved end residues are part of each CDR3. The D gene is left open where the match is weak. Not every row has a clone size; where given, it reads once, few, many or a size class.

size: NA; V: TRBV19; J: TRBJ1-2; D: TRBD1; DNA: TGTGCCAGTTACGGGACCGGGACAGAAGACTATGGCTACACCTTC; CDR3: CASYGTGTEDYGYTF
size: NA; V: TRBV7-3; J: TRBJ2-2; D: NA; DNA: TGTGCCAGCAGCTTAGGACTAACGAACACCGGGGAGCTGTTTTTT; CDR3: CASSLGLTNTGELFF
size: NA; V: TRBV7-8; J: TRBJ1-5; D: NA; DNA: TGTGCCAGCACCTTCTTCGGGAGTAATCAGCCCCAGCATTTT; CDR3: CASTFFGSNQPQHF
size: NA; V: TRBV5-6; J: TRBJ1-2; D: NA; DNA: TGTGCCAGCAGCTTACCGGACAGTGTCTATGGCTACACCTTC; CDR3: CASSLPDSVYGYTF
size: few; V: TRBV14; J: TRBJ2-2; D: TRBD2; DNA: TGTGCCAGCAGCCAAGTACTTCCTAGCGGACCCGGGGAGCTGTTTTTT; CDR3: CASSQVLPSGPGELFF
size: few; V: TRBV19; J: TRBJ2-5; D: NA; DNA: TGTGCCAGTACAAATCGTGGAGGCCCCCAAGAGACCCAGTACTTC; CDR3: CASTNRGGPQETQYF
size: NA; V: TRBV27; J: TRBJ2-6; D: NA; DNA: TGTGCCAGCAGTTTTCAGGGTATCTCTGGGGCCAACGTCCTGACTTTC; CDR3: CASSFQGISGANVLTF
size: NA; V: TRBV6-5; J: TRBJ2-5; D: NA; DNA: TGTGCCAGCAGGACGGGATCCCAAGAGACCCAGTACTTC; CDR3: CASRTGSQETQYF
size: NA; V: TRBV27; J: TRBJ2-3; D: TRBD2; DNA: TGTGCCAGCAGTCCTAGCGGGAATACGCAGTATTTT; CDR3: CASSPSGNTQYF
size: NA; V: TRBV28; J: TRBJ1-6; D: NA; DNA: TGTGCCAGCACATTACAGGGTATAATGAATTCACCCCTCCACTTT; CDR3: CASTLQGIMNSPLHF
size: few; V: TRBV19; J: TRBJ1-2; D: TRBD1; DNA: TGTGCCAGTAGTATTCGGGGACAGGGGAATGGCTACACCTTC; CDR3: CASSIRGQGNGYTF
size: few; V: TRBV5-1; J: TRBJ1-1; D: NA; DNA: TGCGCCAGCAGCTTCGGGGGAGACACTGAAGCTTTCTTT; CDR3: CASSFGGDTEAFF
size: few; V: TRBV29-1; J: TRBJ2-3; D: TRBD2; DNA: TGCAGCGTTGGGGGACTAGGACTGTCGGCCGCAGATACGCAGTATTTT; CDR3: CSVGGLGLSAADTQYF
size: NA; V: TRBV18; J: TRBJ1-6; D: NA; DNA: TGTGCCAGCTCACCATATCAGGGGATCGATTCACCCCTCCACTTT; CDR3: CASSPYQGIDSPLHF
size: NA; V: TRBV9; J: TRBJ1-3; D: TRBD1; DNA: TGTGCCAGCAGCGTCACCGGGACAGGGGTCCGAAACACCATATATTTT; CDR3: CASSVTGTGVRNTIYF
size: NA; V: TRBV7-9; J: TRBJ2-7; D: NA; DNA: TGTGCCAGCAGCAAACTAGTCGGCGGCTACGAGCAGTACTTC; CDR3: CASSKLVGGYEQYF
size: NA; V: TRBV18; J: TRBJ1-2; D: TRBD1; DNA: TGTGCCAGCTCACCAACCGGGACAGATTATGGCTACACCTTC; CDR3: CASSPTGTDYGYTF
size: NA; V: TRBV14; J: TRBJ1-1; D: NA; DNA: TGTGCCAGCAGCCAAAGGCGAGTGAGGGCGAGAGATGTACACACTGAAGCTTTCTTT; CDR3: CASSQRRVRARDVHTEAFF
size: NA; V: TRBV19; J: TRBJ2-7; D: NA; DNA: TGTGCCAGTAGTATTGAGATTTTTGGCGGGACCCTACCTAGCGAGCAGTACTTC; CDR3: CASSIEIFGGTLPSEQYF
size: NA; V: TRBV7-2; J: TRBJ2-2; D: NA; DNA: TGTGCCAGCAGCTTTCGCAGGGGGAACACCGGGGAGCTGTTTTTT; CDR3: CASSFRRGNTGELFF
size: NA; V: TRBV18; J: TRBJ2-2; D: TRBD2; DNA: TGTGCCAGCTCACGGGGACTAGCGTCGAACACCGGGGAGCTGTTTTTT; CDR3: CASSRGLASNTGELFF
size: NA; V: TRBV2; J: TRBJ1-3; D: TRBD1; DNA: TGTGCCAGCAGGGGGACAGCAACTGGAAACACCATATATTTT; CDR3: CASRGTATGNTIYF
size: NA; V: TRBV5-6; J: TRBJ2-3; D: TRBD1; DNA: TGTGCCAGCAGCTTGGCCAGGGACAGGGAATCTGATACGCAGTATTTT; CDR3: CASSLARDRESDTQYF
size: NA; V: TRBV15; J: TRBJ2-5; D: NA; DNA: TGTGCCACCAGCAGAGATTCGGGACAAATAGAGACCCAGTACTTC; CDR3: CATSRDSGQIETQYF
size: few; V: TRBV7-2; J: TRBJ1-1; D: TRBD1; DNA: TGTGCCAGCAGCTATGGGACAGGAACTGAAGCTTTCTTT; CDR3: CASSYGTGTEAFF
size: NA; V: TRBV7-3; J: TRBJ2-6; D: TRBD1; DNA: TGTGCCAGCAGTCAACAGGGGGCTGGGGCCAACGTCCTGACTTTC; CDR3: CASSQQGAGANVLTF
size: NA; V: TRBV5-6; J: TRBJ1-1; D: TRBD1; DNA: TGTGCCAGCAGCATAGGACAGGGGATCACTGAAGCTTTCTTT; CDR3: CASSIGQGITEAFF
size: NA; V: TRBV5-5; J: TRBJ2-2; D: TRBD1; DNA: TGTGCCAGCAGCTTCCGGGACAGGGTTGCCGGGGAGCTGTTTTTT; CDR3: CASSFRDRVAGELFF
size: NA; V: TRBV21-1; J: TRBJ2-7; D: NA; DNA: TGTGCCAGCAGCAAAGAGGGGTATGGAGGGTACGAGCAGTACTTC; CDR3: CASSKEGYGGYEQYF
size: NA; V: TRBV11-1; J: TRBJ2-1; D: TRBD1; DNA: TGTGCCAGCAGCCCAAGGACAGGGCTTCATGAGCAGTTCTTC; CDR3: CASSPRTGLHEQFF
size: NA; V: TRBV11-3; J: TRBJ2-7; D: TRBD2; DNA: TGTGCCAGCAGCCATGGACTAGGACCTAGGGAGCAGTACTTC; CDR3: CASSHGLGPREQYF
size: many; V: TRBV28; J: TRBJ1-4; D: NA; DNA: TGTGCCAGCAGTTTCGATGAAAAACTGTTTTTT; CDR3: CASSFDEKLFF
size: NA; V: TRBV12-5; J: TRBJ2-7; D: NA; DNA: TGTGCTAGTGGACATGAACAGGCTTACGAGCAGTACTTC; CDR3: CASGHEQAYEQYF
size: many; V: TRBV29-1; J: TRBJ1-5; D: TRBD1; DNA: TGCAGCGTTGGGACAGGAATAAATCAGCCCCAGCATTTT; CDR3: CSVGTGINQPQHF
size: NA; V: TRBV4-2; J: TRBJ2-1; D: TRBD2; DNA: TGTGCCAGCAGCCCCCGGACTAGCGGGAGCGACAATGAGCAGTTCTTC; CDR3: CASSPRTSGSDNEQFF
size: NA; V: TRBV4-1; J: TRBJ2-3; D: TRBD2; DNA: TGCGCCAGCAGCCAAGACTGGGGGAGGGCGGGAGATACGCAGTATTTT; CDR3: CASSQDWGRAGDTQYF
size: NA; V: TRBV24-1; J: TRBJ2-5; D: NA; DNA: TGTGCCACCAGGGGGACTGGGGAAGAGACCCAGTACTTC; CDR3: CATRGTGEETQYF
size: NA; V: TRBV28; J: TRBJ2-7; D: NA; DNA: TGTGCCGACGAGACGGTGGGGGCCACCTACGAGCAGTACTTC; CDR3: CADETVGATYEQYF
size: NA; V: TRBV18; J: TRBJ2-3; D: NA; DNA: TGTGCCAGCTCACCCGACCTGGGGGGTCGGAGCACAGATACGCAGTATTTT; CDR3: CASSPDLGGRSTDTQYF
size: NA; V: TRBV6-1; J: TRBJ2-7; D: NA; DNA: TGTGCCAGCAGTTATCCGGGTTCCTACGAGCAGTACTTC; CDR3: CASSYPGSYEQYF
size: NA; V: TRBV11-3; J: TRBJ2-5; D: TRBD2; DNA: TGTGCCAGCAGTACGGGGCGGGGGGCCCAAGAGACCCAGTACTTC; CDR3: CASSTGRGAQETQYF
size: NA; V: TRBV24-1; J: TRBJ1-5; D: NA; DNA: TGTGCCACCAGTGATCCCTTCATGCAGGCGATGTATTTT; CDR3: CATSDPFMQAMYF